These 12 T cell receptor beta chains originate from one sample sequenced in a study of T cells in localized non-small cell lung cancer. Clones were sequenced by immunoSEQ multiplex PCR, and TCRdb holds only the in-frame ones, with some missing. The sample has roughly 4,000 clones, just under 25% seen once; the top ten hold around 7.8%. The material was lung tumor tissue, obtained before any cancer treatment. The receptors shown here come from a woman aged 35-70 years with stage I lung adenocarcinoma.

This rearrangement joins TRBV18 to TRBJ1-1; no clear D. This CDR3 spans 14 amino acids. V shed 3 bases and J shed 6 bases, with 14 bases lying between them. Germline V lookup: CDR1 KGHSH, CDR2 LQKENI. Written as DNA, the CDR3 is TGTGCCAGCTCACCCCCCGGTAGGGTGCCTGAAGCTTTCTTT. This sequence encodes CASSPPGRVPEAFF.

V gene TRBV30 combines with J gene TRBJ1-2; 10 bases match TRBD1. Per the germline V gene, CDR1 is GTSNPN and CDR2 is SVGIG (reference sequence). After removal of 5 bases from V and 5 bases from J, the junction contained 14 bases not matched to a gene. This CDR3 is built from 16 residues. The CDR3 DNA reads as TGTGCCTGGCCTCTCCCCCCCGGGACAGGGGAATATGGCTACACCTTC. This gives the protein CAWPLPPGTGEYGYTF.

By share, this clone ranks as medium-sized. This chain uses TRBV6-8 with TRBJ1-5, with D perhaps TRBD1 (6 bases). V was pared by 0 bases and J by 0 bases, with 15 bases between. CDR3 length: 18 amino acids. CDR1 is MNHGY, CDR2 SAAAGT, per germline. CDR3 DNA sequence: TGTGCCAGCAGTTACTCGAGGGGGGAAGGGGATAGCAATCAGCCCCAGCATTTT. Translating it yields CASSYSRGEGDSNQPQHF.

The CDR3 reads CATSRDVQNNEQFF. CDR3 bases: TGTGCCACCAGCAGAGATGTACAGAACAATGAGCAGTTCTTC. This chain links TRBV15 with TRBJ2-1, with D uncertain. Germline V gives CDR1 LNHNV, CDR2 YYDKDF (reference sequence). The germline V and J ends were trimmed by 0 bases and 5 bases, with 8 bases remaining between them. CDR3 size: 14 residues.

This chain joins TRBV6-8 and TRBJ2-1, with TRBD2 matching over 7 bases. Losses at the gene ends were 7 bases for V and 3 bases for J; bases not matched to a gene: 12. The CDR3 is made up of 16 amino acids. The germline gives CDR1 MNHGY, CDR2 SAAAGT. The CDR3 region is CASKSRAGEHYNEQFF. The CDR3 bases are TGTGCCAGCAAGTCCAGGGCGGGAGAACACTACAATGAGCAGTTCTTC.

CDR3 in DNA: TGTGCCTGGAGTGTTTGGGGACAGGACTATAGCAATCAGCCCCAGCATTTT. It is translated as CAWSVWGQDYSNQPQHF. The genes are TRBV30 and TRBJ1-5; TRBD1 matches at 8 bases. The ends lost 0 bases at V and 0 bases at J; junction bases unmatched: 7. CDR3 size: 17 residues. The germline V gene has CDR1 GTSNPN and CDR2 SVGIG (reference sequence). Variable domain in full (rest from reference TRBV30 and TRBJ1-5): SQTIHQWPATLVQPVGSPLSLECTVEGTSNPNLYWYRQAAGRGLQLLFYSVGIGQISSEVPQNLSASRPQDRQFILSSKKLLLSDSGFYLCAWSVWGQDYSNQPQHFGDGTRLSIL.

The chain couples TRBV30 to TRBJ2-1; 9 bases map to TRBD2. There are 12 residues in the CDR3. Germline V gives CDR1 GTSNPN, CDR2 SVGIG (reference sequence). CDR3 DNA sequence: TGTAGTAGCGGGGGAGTTTACAATGAGCAGTTCTTC. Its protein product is CSSGGVYNEQFF.

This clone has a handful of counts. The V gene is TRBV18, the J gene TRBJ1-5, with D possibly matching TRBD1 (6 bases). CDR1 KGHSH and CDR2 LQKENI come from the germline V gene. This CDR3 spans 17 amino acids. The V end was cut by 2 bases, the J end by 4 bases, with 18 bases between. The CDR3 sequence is CASSPTRQDPANQPQHF. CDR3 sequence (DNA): TGTGCCAGCTCACCAACACGACAGGATCCCGCAAATCAGCCCCAGCATTTT.

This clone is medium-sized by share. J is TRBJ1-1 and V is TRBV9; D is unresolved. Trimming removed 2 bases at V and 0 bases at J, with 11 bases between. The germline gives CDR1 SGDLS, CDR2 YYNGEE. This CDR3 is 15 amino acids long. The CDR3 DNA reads TGTGCCAGCAGCGTCCTCGGTCAGTTGAACACTGAAGCTTTCTTT. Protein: CASSVLGQLNTEAFF.

The CDR3 protein is CASSVPRQGTYNEQFF. For the CDR3, the DNA is TGTGCCAGCAGCGTACCTCGACAGGGAACCTACAATGAGCAGTTCTTC. The rearrangement joins TRBV9 to TRBJ2-1, with 7 bases fitting TRBD1. The CDR3 runs 16 residues. J gave up 2 bases and V 1 base, and 6 bases lay outside the gene matches. In germline, CDR1 is SGDLS, CDR2 YYNGEE. Full variable domain (remainder filled in from reference TRBV9 and TRBJ2-1): DSGVTQTPKHLITATGQRVTLRCSPRSGDLSVYWYQQSLDQGLQFLIQYYNGEERAKGNILERFSAQQFPDLHSELNLSSLELGDSALYFCASSVPRQGTYNEQFFGPGTRLTVL.

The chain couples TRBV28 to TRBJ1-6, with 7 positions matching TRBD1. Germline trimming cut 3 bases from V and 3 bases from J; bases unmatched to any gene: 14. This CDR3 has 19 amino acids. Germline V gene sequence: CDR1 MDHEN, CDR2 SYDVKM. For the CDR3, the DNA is TGTGCCAGCAGTTTGTATCAACCGGGACAGACTAACTATAATTCACCCCTCCACTTT. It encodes CASSLYQPGQTNYNSPLHF. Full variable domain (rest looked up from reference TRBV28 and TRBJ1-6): DVKVTQSSRYLVKRTGEKVFLECVQDMDHENMFWYRQDPGLGLRLIYFSYDVKMKEKGDIPEGYSVSREKKERFSLILESASTNQTSMYLCASSLYQPGQTNYNSPLHFGNGTRLTVT.

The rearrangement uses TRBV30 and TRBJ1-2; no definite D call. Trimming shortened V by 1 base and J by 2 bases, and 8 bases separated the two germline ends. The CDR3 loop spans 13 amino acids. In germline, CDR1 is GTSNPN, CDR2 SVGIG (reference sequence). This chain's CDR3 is CAWSGGPNYGYTF. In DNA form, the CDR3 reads TGTGCCTGGAGTGGGGGTCCCAACTATGGCTACACCTTC.